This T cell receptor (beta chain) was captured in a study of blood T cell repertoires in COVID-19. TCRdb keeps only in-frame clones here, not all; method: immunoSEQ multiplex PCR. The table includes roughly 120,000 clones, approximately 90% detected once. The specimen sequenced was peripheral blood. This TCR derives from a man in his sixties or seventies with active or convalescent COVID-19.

The CDR3 loop is CASSRGLNLDTQYF. The CDR3 bases are TGTGCCAGTAGTAGGGGACTTAATTTGGATACGCAGTATTTT. This sequence joins TRBV19 and TRBJ2-3; perhaps TRBD2 as D (6 bases). This CDR3 region has 14 residues. V was trimmed by 4 bases and J by 6 bases, leaving 14 bases between them. The germline V gene encodes CDR1 LNHDA and CDR2 SQIVND (reference sequence).